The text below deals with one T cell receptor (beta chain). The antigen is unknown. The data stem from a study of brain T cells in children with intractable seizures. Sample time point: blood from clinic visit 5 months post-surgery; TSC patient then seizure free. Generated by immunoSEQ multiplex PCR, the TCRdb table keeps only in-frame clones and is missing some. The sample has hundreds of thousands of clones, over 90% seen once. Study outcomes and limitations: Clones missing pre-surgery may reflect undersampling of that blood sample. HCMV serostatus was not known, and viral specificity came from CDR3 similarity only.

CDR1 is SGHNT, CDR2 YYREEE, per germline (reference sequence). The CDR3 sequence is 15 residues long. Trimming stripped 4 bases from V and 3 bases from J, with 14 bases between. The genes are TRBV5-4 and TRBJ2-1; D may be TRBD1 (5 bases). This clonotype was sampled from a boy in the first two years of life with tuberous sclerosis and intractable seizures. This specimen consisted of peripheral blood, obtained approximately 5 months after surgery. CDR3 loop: CASSPLQGNYNEQFF. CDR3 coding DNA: TGTGCCAGCAGCCCCCTCCAGGGTAACTACAATGAGCAGTTCTTC. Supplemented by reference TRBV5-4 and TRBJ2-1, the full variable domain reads ETGVTQSPTHLIKTRGQQVTLRCSSQSGHNTVSWYQQALGQGPQFIFQYYREEENGRGNFPPRFSGLQFPNYSSELNVNALELDDSALYLCASSPLQGNYNEQFFGPGTRLTVL.